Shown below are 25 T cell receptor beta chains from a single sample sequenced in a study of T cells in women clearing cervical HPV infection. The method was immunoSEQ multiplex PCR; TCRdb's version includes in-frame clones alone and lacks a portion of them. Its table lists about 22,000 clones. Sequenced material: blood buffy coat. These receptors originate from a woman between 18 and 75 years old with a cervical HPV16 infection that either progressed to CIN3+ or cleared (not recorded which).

CDR3 protein: CASSGHEGVDNQPQHF. CDR3 DNA, as far as it was read: TGTGCCAGCTCCGGACACGAAGGGGTGGACAATCAGCCC. This rearrangement joins TRBV2 to TRBJ1-5, with D maybe TRBD1 (5 bases). The read finishes 3 residues shy of the CDR3 end, and the germline J gene is used to complete it. This CDR3 has 16 amino acids. V gave up 8 bases and J gave up 3 bases, with 20 bases separating them. The germline CDR1 and CDR2 sequences are SNHLY and FYNNEI.

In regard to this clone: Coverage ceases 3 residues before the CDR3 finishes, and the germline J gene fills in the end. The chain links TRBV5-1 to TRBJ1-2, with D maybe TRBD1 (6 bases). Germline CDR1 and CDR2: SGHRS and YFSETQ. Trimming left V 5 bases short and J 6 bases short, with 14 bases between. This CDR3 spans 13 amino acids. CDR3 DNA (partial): TGCGCCAGCAGACCATCCCAGGGGAATGGC. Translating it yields CASRPSQGNG. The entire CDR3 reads CASRPSQGNGYTF. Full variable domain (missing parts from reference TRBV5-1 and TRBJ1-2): KAGVTQTPRYLIKTRGQQVTLSCSPISGHRSVSWYQQTPGQGLQFLFEYFSETQRNKGNFPGRFSGRQFSNSRSEMNVSTLELGDSALYLCASRPSQGNGYTFGSGTRLTVV.

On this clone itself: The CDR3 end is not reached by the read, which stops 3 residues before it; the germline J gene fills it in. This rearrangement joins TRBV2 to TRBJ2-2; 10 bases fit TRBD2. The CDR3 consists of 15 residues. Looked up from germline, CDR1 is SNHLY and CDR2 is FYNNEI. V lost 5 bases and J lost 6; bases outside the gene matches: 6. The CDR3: CASSPELAGAGELFF. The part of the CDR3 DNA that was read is TGTGCCAGCAGTCCCGAGCTAGCGGGAGCCGGGGAG.

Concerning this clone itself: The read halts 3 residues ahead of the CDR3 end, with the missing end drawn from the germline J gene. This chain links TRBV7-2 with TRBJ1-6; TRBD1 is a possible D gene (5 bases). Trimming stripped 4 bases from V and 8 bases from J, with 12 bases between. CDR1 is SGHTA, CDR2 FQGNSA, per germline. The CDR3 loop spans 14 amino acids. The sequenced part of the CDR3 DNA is TGTGCCAGCAGCTCATTCCAGGGTGATTCACCC. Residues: CASSSFQGDSP. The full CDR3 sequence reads CASSSFQGDSPLHF.

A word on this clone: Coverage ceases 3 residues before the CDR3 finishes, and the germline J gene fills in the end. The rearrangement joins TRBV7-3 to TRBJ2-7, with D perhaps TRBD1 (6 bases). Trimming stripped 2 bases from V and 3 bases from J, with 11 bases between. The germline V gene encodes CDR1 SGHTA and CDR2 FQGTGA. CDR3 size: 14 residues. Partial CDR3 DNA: TGTGCCAGCAGCTTAGCAGGGGCTCTCTACGAG. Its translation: CASSLAGALYE. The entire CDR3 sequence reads CASSLAGALYEQYF.

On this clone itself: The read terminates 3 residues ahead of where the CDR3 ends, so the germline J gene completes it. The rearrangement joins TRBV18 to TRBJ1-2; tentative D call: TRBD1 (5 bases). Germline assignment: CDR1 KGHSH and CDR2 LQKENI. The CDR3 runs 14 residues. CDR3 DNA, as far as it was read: TGTGCCAGCGGCGTGGACAAATTCACAGATACC. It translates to CASGVDKFTDT. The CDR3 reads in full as CASGVDKFTDTYTF.

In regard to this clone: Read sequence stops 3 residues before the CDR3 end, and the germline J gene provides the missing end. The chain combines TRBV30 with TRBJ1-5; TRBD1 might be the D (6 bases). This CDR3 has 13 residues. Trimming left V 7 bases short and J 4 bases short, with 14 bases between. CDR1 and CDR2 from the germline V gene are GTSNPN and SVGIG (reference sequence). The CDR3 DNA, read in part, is TGTGCCTTCTCCGGGACACCTAATCAGCCC. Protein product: CAFSGTPNQP. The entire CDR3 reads CAFSGTPNQPQHF.

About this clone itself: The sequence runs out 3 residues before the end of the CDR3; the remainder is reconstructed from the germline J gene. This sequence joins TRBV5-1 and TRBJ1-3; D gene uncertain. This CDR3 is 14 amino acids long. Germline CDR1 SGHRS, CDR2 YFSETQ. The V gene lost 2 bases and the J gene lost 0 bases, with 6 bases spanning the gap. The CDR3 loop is CASSFGVSGNTIYF. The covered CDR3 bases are TGCGCCAGCAGCTTCGGGGTCTCTGGAAACACC.

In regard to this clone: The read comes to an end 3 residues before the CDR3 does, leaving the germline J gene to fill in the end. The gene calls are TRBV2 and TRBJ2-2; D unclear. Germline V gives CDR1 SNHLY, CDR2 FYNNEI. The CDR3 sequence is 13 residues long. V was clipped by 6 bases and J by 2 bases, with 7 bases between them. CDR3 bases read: TGTGCCAGCAGGGGCCAAAACACCGGGGAG. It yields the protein CASRGQNTGE. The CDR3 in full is CASRGQNTGELFF.

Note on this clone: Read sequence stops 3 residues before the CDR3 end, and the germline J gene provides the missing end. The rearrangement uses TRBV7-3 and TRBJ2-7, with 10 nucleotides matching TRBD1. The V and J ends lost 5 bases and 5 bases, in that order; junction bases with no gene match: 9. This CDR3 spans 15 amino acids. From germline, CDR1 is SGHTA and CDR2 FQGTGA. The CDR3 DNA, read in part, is TGTGCCAGCAGCCGACAGGGGGCTTTTGAGGACGAG. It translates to CASSRQGAFEDE. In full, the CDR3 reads CASSRQGAFEDEQYF. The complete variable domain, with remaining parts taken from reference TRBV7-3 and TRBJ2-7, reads GAGVSQTPSNKVTEKGKYVELRCDPISGHTALYWYRQSLGQGPEFLIYFQGTGAADDSGLPNDRFFAVRPEGSVSTLKIQRTERGDSAVYLCASSRQGAFEDEQYFGPGTRLTVT.

The CDR3 sequence: CASSLNRVYGYTF. Incomplete CDR3 DNA: TGTGCCAGCAGCTTAAACAGGGTCTATGGC. V is TRBV5-4 and J is TRBJ1-2, with D perhaps TRBD1 (6 bases). The read finishes 3 residues shy of the CDR3 end, and the germline J gene is used to complete it. CDR1 and CDR2 from the germline V gene are SGHNT and YYREEE (reference sequence). CDR3 size: 13 residues. V lost 2 bases to trimming and J lost 4 bases, with 9 bases between them.

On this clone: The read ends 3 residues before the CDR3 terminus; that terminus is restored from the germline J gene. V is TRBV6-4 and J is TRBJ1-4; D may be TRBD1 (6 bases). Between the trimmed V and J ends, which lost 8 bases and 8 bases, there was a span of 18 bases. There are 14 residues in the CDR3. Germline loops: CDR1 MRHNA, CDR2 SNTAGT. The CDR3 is CASVRFSRGEKLFF. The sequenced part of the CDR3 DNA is TGTGCCAGCGTTAGGTTTTCAAGGGGGGAAAAA.

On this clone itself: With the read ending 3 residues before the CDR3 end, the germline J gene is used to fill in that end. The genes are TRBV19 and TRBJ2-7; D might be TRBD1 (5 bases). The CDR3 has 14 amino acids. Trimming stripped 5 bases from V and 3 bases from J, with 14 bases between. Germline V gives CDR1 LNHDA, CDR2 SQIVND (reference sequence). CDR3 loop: CASSSQSRGYEQYF. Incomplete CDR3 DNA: TGTGCCAGTAGTTCCCAGAGTAGGGGCTACGAG.

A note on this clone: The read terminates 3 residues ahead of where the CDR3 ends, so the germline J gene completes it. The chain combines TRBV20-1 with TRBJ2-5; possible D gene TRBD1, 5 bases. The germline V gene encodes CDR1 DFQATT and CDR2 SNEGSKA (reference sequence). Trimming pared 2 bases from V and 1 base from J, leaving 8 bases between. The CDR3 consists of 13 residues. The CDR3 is CSARRGLQETQYF. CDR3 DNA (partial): TGCAGTGCTAGAAGGGGCCTCCAAGAGACC.

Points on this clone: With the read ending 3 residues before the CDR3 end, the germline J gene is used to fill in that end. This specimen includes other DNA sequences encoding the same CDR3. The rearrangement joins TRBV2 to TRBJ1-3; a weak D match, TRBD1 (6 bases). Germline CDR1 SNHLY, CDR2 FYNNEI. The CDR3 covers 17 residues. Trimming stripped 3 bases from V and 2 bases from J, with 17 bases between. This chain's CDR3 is CASSERYRVIPGNTIYF. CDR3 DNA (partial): TGTGCCAGCAGTGAGCGCTACAGGGTAATCCCTGGAAACACC.

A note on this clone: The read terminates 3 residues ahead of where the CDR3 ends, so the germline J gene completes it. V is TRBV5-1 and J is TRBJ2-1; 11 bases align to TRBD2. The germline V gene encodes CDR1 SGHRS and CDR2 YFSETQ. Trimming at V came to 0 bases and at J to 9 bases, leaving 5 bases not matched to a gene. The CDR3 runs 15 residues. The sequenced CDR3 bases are TGCGCCAGCAGCTTGGTAGCGGGGGGGCAGGGTGAG. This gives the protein CASSLVAGGQGE. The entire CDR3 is CASSLVAGGQGEQFF.

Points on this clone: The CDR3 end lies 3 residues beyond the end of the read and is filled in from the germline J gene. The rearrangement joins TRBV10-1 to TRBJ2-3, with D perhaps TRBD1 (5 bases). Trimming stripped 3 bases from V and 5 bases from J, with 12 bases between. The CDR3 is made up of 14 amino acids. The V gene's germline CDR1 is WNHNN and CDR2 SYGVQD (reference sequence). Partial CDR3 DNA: TGCGCCAGCAGTGAAGGTGGGGCTGGAGATACG. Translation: CASSEGGAGDT. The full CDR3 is CASSEGGAGDTQYF.

The CDR3: CASSFNRDRGEQYF. Incomplete CDR3 DNA: TGTGCCAGCAGCTTCAATCGGGACAGAGGCGAG. The chain is built from TRBV11-2 and TRBJ2-7; 7 nucleotides line up with TRBD1. The missing CDR3 end, 3 residues past where the read stops, is filled in from the germline J gene. Germline CDR1 SGHAT, CDR2 FQNNGV. The trim removed 3 bases at V and 6 bases at J, leaving 8 bases unmatched. CDR3 length equals 14 residues.

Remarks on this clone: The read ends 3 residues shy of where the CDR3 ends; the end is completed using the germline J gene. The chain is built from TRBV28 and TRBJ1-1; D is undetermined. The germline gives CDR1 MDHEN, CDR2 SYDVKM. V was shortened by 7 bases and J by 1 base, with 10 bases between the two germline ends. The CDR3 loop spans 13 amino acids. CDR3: CASTPGRNTEAFF. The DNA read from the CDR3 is TGTGCCAGCACACCGGGTAGGAACACTGAA.

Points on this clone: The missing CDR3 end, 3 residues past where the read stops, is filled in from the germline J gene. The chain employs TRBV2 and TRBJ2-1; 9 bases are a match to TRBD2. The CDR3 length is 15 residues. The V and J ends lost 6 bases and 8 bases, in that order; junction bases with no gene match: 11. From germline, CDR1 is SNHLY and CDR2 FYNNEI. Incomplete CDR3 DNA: TGTGCCAGCAGGATCGGGAGCGGGAGGCAGCATGAG. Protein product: CASRIGSGRQHE. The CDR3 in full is CASRIGSGRQHEQFF.

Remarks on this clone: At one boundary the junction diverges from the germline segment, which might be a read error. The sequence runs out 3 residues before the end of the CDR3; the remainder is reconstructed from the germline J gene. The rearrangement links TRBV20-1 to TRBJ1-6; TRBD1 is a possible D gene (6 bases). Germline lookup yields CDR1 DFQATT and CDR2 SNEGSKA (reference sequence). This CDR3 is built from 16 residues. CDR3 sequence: CSAREQGRSYNSPLHF. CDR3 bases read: TGCAGTGCTCGAGAACAGGGCCGCTCCTATAATTCACCC.

CDR3: CASSLEGLAAYNEQFF. The sequenced CDR3 bases are TGCGCCAGCAGCTTGGAGGGACTAGCGGCCTACAATGAG. The V call is TRBV5-1, the J call TRBJ2-1; 11 bases align to TRBD2. The CDR3 is cut off 3 residues early in the read; its end comes from the germline J gene. The V gene's germline CDR1 is SGHRS and CDR2 YFSETQ. CDR3 length: 16 amino acids. The V and J ends lost 0 bases and 2 bases, in that order; junction bases with no gene match: 1.

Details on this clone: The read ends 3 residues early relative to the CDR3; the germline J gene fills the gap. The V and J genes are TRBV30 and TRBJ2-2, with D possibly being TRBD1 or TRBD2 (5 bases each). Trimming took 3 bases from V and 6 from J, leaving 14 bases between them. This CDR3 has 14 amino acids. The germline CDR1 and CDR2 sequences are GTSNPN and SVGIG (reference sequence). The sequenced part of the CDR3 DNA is TGTGCCTGGAGGGAACCCAGGGAGTCCGGGGAG. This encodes CAWREPRESGE. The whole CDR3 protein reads CAWREPRESGELFF.

CDR3 bases read: TGTGCCAGCAGCTTAGTAGCGGCA. This gives the protein CASSLVAA. The entire CDR3 reads CASSLVAAAFF. This rearrangement joins TRBV7-2 to TRBJ1-1; the D is unclear. The CDR3 is cut off 3 residues early in the read; its end comes from the germline J gene. The V gene's germline CDR1 is SGHTA and CDR2 FQGNSA. CDR3 size: 11 residues.

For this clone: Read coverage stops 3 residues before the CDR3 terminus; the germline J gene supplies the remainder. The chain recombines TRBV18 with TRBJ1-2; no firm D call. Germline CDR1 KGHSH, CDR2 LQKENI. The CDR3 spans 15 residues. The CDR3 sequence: CASSPRERSQESYTF. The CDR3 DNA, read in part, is TGTGCCAGCTCACCACGGGAGCGGAGCCAAGAGAGC.